One sample yielded the 21 T cell receptor beta chains listed below, sequenced in a study of Graves' ophthalmopathy and Graves' hyperthyroidism. CDR3 regions of TCR beta were amplified from RNA transcripts. HTBI-primed RT-PCR formed the first round, and a multiplex PCR formed the second. TCRdb recomputed calls from the multiplex PCR reads with MiXCR, one row per CDR3 protein. Of 650,000 to 800,000 distinct CDR3 sequences in the sample, under 50% were seen once. The sample comprised peripheral blood. These receptors were collected from an adult man with Graves' ophthalmopathy.

In this sample, this clonotype turned up once. CDR3 residues: CASSLTGQGFNEQFF. CDR3 nucleotide sequence: TGTGCCAGCAGCTTAACGGGACAGGGGTTCAATGAGCAGTTCTTC. The chain links TRBV7-2 to TRBJ2-1; 10 bases fit TRBD1. V lost 2 bases, J lost 6 bases, and 4 bases stayed unmatched. CDR3 length: 15 residues. The germline gives CDR1 SGHTA, CDR2 FQGNSA.

The table lists this clonotype with many counts. The chain is built from TRBV29-1 and TRBJ2-7; tentatively, D is TRBD1 (6 bases). The CDR3 extends over 13 amino acids. V was cut by 3 bases and J by 2 bases, with 11 bases left in between. CDR1 SQVTM and CDR2 ANQGSEA come from the germline V gene. The CDR3 region has the DNA TGCAGCGTTGAGGGACATGGGCCCTACGAGCAGTACTTC. It encodes CSVEGHGPYEQYF.

The chain carries TRBV25-1 and TRBJ1-5; the match to TRBD1 covers 8 bases. The CDR3 covers 16 residues. The germline CDR1 and CDR2 sequences are MGHDK and SYGVNS. Unmatched junction bases numbered 11, after V lost 3 bases and J lost 7 bases. CDR3 nucleotide sequence: TGTGCCAGCAGTGACTTGAGGACAGGGATCCCCCAGCCCCAGCATTTT. Translated, it gives CASSDLRTGIPQPQHF.

This chain connects TRBV20-1 to TRBJ2-7; a possible D gene is TRBD1 (5 bases). CDR3 length: 12 residues. Germline CDR1 is DFQATT and CDR2 is SNEGSKA (reference sequence). V was clipped by 8 bases and J by 0 bases, with 11 bases between them. The CDR3 here is CSTVDSSYEQYF. The CDR3 nucleotides are TGCAGTACCGTTGACAGCTCCTACGAGCAGTACTTC.

This clonotype was counted at least ten times. The rearrangement joins TRBV7-2 to TRBJ2-5; the D call may be TRBD1 or TRBD2 (5 bases each). CDR1 is SGHTA and CDR2 is FQGNSA in the germline V gene. CDR3 length: 14 amino acids. V gave up 4 bases and J gave up 4 bases, with 13 bases separating them. The CDR3 here is CASSSPRGPETQYF. The CDR3 DNA reads as TGTGCCAGCAGCTCCCCCCGGGGCCCAGAGACCCAGTACTTC.

This sequence joins TRBV29-1 and TRBJ2-6; 9 bases align to TRBD1. V was clipped by 4 bases and J by 4 bases; unmatched bases: 5. The V gene's germline CDR1 is SQVTM and CDR2 ANQGSEA. This CDR3 spans 15 amino acids. CDR3 coding DNA: TGCAGCGTTGGGACAGGGGAATCCGGGGCCAACGTCCTGACTTTC. Its protein product is CSVGTGESGANVLTF. Complete variable domain (other parts from reference TRBV29-1 and TRBJ2-6): SAVISQKPSRDICQRGTSLTIQCQVDSQVTMMFWYRQQPGQSLTLIATANQGSEATYESGFVIDKFPISRPNLTFSTLTVSNMSPEDSSIYLCSVGTGESGANVLTFGAGSRLTVL.

This chain links TRBV6-6 with TRBJ1-3; TRBD1 aligns across 8 bases. The CDR3 is 16 residues long. CDR1 and CDR2 from the germline V gene are MNHNY and SVGAGI (reference sequence). Trimming removed 6 bases from V and 0 bases from J; junction bases left unmatched: 7. CDR3 DNA: TGTGCCAGCAGGGGGGGACAGGCCGGCTCTGGAAACACCATATATTTT. Translation gives CASRGGQAGSGNTIYF.

In regard to this clonotype: A much larger clonotype is one base distant, so this may be a read error. V is TRBV6-5 and J is TRBJ2-2; 8 positions match TRBD2. Germline V gene lookup returns CDR1 MNHEY and CDR2 SVGAGI. CDR3 length equals 16 residues. CDR3 protein: CAIRRPGLGNTGGLFF. CDR3 bases: TGTGCCATCAGGAGACCGGGACTAGGGAACACCGGGGGGCTGTTTTTT.

This clonotype was recorded many times. The J gene is TRBJ1-5, the V gene TRBV16; 7 nucleotides align to TRBD1. The CDR3 consists of 16 residues. V was clipped by 7 bases and J by 0 bases; unmatched bases: 9. CDR1 and CDR2 (germline): KGHSY, FQNENV. CDR3 in amino acids: CASTTAAGGSNQPQHF. CDR3 nucleotide sequence: TGTGCCAGCACTACGGCGGCAGGGGGTAGCAATCAGCCCCAGCATTTT.

This chain connects TRBV11-1 to TRBJ2-6; maybe TRBD2 (5 bases). Trimming cost V 5 bases and J 8 bases, with 22 bases left between them. This CDR3 has 17 residues. Germline loops: CDR1 SGHAT, CDR2 FQDESV (reference sequence). The CDR3 DNA follows: TGTGCCAGCAGCCCCCCTCGGACTGGGCCCGGGCCCAACGTCCTGACTTTC. It is translated as CASSPPRTGPGPNVLTF.

This clonotype occurred once. V is TRBV10-3 and J is TRBJ1-5, with 9 positions matching TRBD1. Germline CDR1 and CDR2: ENHRY and SYGVKD. This CDR3 has 16 residues. After removal of 6 bases from V and 4 bases from J, the junction contained 10 bases not matched to a gene. Here the CDR3 DNA reads TGTGCCATCAGAGGAGGGGTACAGGGGGCAAATCAGCCCCAGCATTTT. Its translation: CAIRGGVQGANQPQHF.

Worth noting for this clonotype: This may be a read error, as it is one base from a much larger clone. V and J are TRBV5-8 and TRBJ2-2; either TRBD1 or TRBD2 may fit D (5 bases each). Between the trimmed V and J ends, which lost 9 bases and 1 base, there was a span of 16 bases. The CDR3 is 15 residues long. Germline loops: CDR1 SGHTS, CDR2 YDEGEE. The CDR3 is CATAGTEVNTGELFF. The CDR3 nucleotides are TGTGCCACCGCAGGGACCGAAGTGAACACCGGGGAGCTGTTTTTT.

This clonotype occurred many times. The CDR3, as DNA: TGTGCCAGCAGCCCGGACAGCTATGGCTACACCTTC. It encodes CASSPDSYGYTF. The chain carries TRBV27 and TRBJ1-2, with D possibly TRBD1 on 6 matching bases. CDR3 length equals 12 residues. The germline gives CDR1 MNHEY, CDR2 SMNVEV (reference sequence). Deletions cut 6 bases from V and 4 bases from J, with 9 bases between.

Turning to this clonotype: The germline gene is not matched at one end of the junction; a read error may be the cause. The chain uses TRBV12-3 or TRBV12-4 and TRBJ1-4; no clear D. The CDR3 consists of 15 residues. The CDR3 DNA reads TGTGCCATCAGTGAGTCGGGAGTAAATAATGAAAAACTGTTTTTT. Protein: CAISESGVNNEKLFF.

This clonotype was seen at least ten times. This chain joins TRBV19 and TRBJ2-7; 8 nucleotides line up with TRBD1. Unmatched junction bases numbered 16, after V lost 9 bases and J lost 6 bases. The length of the CDR3 is 15 residues. The V gene's germline CDR1 is LNHDA and CDR2 SQIVND (reference sequence). The CDR3 loop reads CASHPGQGRLFEQYF. CDR3 nucleotides: TGTGCCAGCCATCCCGGACAGGGACGCCTATTCGAGCAGTACTTC. Combining the CDR3 with reference TRBV19 and TRBJ2-7 gives the whole variable domain DGGITQSPKYLFRKEGQNVTLSCEQNLNHDAMYWYRQDPGQGLRLIYYSQIVNDFQKGDIAEGYSVSREKKESFPLTVTSAQKNPTAFYLCASHPGQGRLFEQYFGPGTRLTVT.

This clonotype came up many times. The chain links TRBV6-5 to TRBJ1-5; D unresolved. V lost 7 bases and J 7 bases, leaving 11 bases between the germline ends. The CDR3 totals 12 residues. In germline, CDR1 is MNHEY, CDR2 SVGAGI. The CDR3 DNA sequence: TGTGCCAGCACAGCGCAAGGCCAGCCCCAGCATTTT. Its protein product is CASTAQGQPQHF.

This clonotype occurred a few times. The chain has TRBV7-2 and TRBJ1-1, with D possibly matching TRBD1 (5 bases). CDR1 and CDR2 (germline): SGHTA, FQGNSA. The V gene lost 7 bases and the J gene lost 11 bases, with 26 bases spanning the gap. The CDR3 covers 15 residues. The CDR3 region is CASKSGRSAPLTAFF. As DNA, the CDR3 is TGTGCCAGCAAATCGGGGCGTTCAGCCCCCCTGACGGCTTTCTTT.

This clonotype came up once. This may stem from a read error, because a much larger clone lies one nucleotide away. The chain recombines TRBV2 with TRBJ1-5, with D perhaps matching TRBD1 (5 bases). Deletions cut 6 bases from V and 0 bases from J, with 12 bases between. Germline V lookup: CDR1 SNHLY, CDR2 FYNNEI. This CDR3 has 15 amino acids. The CDR3 loop reads CASRGRPYSNQPQHF. In DNA, the CDR3 is TGTGCCAGCAGGGGGCGGCCCTATAGCAATCAGCCCCAGCATTTT.

This chain uses TRBV12-3 or TRBV12-4 with TRBJ1-3; maybe TRBD1 (5 bases). This CDR3 contains 14 residues. The V gene lost 6 bases and the J gene lost 6 bases, with 15 bases spanning the gap. In DNA form, the CDR3 reads TGTGCCAGCAGGCCTTGGAGGACAAAAAACACCATATATTTT. Its translation is CASRPWRTKNTIYF.

The chain uses TRBV10-3 and TRBJ1-2, with D tentatively TRBD1 (6 bases). Germline V gene sequence: CDR1 ENHRY, CDR2 SYGVKD. V was pared by 0 bases and J by 5 bases, with 10 bases between. This CDR3 has 14 amino acids. The CDR3 spells CAISESRTDYGYTF. The CDR3 DNA sequence: TGTGCCATCAGTGAGTCCAGGACAGATTATGGCTACACCTTC.

Many counts were recorded for this clonotype. The CDR3 sequence is CASSLSPNTGELFF. The CDR3 nucleotides read TGTGCCAGCAGCTTAAGTCCTAACACCGGGGAGCTGTTTTTT. This chain uses TRBV11-2 with TRBJ2-2; D is unclear. V shed 2 bases and J shed 2 bases, with 6 bases lying between them. Germline assignment: CDR1 SGHAT and CDR2 FQNNGV. The CDR3 consists of 14 residues.